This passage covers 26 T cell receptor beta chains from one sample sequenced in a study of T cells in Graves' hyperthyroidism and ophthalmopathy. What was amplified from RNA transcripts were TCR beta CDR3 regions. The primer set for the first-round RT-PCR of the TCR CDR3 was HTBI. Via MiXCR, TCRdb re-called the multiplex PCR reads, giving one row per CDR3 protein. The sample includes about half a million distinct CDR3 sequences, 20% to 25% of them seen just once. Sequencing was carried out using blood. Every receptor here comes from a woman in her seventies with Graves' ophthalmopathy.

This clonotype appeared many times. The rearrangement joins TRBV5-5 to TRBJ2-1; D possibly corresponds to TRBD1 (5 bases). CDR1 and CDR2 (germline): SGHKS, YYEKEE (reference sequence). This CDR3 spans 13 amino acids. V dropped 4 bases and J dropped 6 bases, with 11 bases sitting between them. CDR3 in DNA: TGTGCCAGCAGCCTTGACAGACTCAATGAGCAGTTCTTC. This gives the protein CASSLDRLNEQFF.

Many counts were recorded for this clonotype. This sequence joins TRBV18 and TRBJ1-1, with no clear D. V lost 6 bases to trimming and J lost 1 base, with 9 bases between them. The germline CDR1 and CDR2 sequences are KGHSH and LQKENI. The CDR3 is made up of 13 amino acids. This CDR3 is CASSTGRNTEAFF. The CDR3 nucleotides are TGTGCCAGCTCGACCGGACGGAACACTGAAGCTTTCTTT.

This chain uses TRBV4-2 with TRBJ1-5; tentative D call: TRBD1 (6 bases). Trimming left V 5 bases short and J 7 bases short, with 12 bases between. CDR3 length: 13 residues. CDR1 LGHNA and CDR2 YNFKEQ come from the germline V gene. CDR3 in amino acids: CASSADRYQPQHF. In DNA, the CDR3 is TGTGCCAGCAGCGCCGACAGGTACCAGCCCCAGCATTTT.

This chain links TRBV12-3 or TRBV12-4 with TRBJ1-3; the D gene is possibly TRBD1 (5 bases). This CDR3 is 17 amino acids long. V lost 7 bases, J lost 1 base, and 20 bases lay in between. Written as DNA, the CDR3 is TGTGCCAGCACCCCGGGAGGCTGGGGACCTTCTGGAAACACCATATATTTT. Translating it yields CASTPGGWGPSGNTIYF.

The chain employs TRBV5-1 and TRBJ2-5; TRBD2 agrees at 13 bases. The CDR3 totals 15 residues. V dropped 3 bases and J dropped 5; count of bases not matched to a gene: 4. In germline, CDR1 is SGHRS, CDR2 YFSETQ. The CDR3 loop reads CASSSTSGRMETQYF. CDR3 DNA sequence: TGCGCCAGCAGCTCGACTAGCGGGAGGATGGAGACCCAGTACTTC.

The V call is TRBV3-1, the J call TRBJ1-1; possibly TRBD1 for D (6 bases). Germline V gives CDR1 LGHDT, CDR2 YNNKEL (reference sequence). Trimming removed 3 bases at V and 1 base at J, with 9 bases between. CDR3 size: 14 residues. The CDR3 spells CASSHQGGNTEAFF. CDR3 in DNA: TGTGCCAGCAGCCATCAAGGGGGGAACACTGAAGCTTTCTTT.

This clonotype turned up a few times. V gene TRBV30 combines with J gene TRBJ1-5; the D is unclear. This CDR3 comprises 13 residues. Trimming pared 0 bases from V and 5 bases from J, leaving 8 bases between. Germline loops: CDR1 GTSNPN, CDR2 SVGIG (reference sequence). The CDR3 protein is CAWSVSRDQPQHF. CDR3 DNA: TGTGCCTGGAGTGTAAGCCGCGATCAGCCCCAGCATTTT.

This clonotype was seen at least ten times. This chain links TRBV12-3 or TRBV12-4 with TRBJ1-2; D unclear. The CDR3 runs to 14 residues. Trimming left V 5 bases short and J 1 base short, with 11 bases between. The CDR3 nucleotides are TGTGCCAGCAGTCCTCCGACAAGTAACTATGGCTACACCTTC. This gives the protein CASSPPTSNYGYTF.

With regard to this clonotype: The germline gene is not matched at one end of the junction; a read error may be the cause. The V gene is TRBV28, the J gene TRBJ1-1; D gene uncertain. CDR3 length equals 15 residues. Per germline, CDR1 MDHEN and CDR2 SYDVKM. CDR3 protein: CTSSLWGGKNTEAFF. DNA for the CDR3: TGTACCAGCAGTTTATGGGGAGGGAAGAACACTGAAGCTTTCTTT.

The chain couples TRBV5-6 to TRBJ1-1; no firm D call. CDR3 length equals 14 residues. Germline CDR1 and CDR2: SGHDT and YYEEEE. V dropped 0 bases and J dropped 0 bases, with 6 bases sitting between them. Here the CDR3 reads CASSLAMLNTEAFF. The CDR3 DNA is TGTGCCAGCAGCTTGGCCATGTTGAACACTGAAGCTTTCTTT.

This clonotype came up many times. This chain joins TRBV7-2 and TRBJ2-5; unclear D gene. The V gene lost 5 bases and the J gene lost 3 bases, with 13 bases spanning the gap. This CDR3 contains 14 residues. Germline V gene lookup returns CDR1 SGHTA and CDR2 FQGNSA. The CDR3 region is CASSADTQEETQYF. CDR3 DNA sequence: TGTGCCAGCAGCGCCGACACGCAGGAAGAGACCCAGTACTTC.

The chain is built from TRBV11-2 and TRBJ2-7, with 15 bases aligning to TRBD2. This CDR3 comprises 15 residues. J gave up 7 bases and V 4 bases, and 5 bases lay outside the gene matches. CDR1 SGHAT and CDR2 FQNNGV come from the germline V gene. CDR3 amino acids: CASSSGLAGGTEQYF. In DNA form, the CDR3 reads TGTGCCAGCAGCTCGGGACTAGCGGGAGGAACGGAGCAGTACTTC.

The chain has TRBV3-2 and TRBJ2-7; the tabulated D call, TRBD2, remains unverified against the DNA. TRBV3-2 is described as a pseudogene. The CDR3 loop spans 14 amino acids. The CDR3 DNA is TGTGCCAGCAGGGGACTAGCGGGAGCGCGGGAGCAGTACTTC. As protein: CASRGLAGAREQYF.

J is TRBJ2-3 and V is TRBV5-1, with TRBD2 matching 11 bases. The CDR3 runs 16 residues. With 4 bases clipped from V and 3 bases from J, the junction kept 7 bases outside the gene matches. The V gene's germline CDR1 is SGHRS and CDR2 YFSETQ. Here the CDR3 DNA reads TGCGCCAGCAGCAGCGGGACTAGCGGAACAACAGATACGCAGTATTTT. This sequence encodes CASSSGTSGTTDTQYF.

In nucleotides, the CDR3 is TGCAGTGCTAGGATAGCGGTCGACACAGATACGCAGTATTTT. Translation gives CSARIAVDTDTQYF. J is TRBJ2-3 and V is TRBV20-1; perhaps TRBD2 as D (6 bases). In germline, CDR1 is DFQATT, CDR2 SNEGSKA (reference sequence). Trimming cost V 3 bases and J 2 bases, with 12 bases left between them. This CDR3 region has 14 residues.

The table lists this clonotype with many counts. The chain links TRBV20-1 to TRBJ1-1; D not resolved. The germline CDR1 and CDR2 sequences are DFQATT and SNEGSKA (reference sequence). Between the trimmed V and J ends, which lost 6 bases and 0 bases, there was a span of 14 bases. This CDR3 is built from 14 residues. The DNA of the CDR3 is TGCAGTGCCCCGGGTAGGGCAATGAACACTGAAGCTTTCTTT. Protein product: CSAPGRAMNTEAFF.

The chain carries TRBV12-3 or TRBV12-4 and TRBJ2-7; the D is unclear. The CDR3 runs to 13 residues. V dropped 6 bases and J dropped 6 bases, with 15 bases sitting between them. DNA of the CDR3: TGTGCCAGCAGAGCCGGGCCGCTTAGCGAGCAGTACTTC. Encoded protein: CASRAGPLSEQYF.

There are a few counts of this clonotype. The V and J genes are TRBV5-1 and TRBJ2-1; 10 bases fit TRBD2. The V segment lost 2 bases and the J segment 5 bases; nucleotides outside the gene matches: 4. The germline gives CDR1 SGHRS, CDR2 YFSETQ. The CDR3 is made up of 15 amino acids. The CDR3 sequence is CASSLSGRANNEQFF. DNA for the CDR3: TGCGCCAGCAGCTTAAGCGGGAGGGCAAACAATGAGCAGTTCTTC.

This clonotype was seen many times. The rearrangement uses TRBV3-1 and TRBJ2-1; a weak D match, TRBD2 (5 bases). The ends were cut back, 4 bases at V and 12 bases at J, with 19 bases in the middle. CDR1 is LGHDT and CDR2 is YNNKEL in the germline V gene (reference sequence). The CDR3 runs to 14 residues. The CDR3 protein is CASSLSGFFGVQFF. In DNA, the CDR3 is TGTGCCAGCAGCCTCTCGGGGTTCTTTGGGGTGCAGTTCTTC.

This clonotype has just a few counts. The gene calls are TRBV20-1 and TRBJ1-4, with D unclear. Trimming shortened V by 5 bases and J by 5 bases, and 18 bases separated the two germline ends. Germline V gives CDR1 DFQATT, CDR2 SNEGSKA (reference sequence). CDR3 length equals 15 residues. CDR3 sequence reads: CSARRQLNVNEKLFF. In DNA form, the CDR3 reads TGCAGTGCTCGGCGGCAGTTAAACGTAAATGAAAAACTGTTTTTT.

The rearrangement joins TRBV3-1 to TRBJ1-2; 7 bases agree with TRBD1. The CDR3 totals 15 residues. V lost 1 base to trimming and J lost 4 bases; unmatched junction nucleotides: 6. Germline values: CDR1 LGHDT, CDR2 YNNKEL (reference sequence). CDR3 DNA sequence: TGTGCCAGCAGCCAAGGACAGGGTGCCGCCTATGGCTACACCTTC. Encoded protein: CASSQGQGAAYGYTF.

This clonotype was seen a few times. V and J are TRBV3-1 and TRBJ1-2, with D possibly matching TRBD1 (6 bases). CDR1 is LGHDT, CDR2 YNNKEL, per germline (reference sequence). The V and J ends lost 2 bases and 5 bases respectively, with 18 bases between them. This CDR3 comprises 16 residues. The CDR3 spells CASSQLSSRGGYGYTF. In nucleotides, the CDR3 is TGTGCCAGCAGCCAACTTAGTAGTAGGGGGGGTTATGGCTACACCTTC.

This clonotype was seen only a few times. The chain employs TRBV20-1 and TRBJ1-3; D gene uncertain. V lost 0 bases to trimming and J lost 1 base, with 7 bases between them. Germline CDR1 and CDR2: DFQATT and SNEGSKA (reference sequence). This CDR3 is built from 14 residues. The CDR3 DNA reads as TGCAGTGCTAGAGATAGTGGTTCTGGAAACACCATATATTTT. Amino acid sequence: CSARDSGSGNTIYF.

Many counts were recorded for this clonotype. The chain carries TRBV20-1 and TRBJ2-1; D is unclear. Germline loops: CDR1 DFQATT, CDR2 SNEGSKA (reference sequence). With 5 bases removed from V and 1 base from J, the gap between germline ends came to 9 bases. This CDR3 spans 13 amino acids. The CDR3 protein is CSAGSPSYNEQFF. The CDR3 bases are TGCAGTGCTGGTAGCCCTTCCTACAATGAGCAGTTCTTC.

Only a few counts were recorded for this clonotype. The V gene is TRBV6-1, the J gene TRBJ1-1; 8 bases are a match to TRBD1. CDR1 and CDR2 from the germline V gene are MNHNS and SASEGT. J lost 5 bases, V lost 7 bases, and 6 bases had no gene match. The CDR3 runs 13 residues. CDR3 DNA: TGTGCCAGCACGACAGGGGTGTTGACTGAAGCTTTCTTT. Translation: CASTTGVLTEAFF.

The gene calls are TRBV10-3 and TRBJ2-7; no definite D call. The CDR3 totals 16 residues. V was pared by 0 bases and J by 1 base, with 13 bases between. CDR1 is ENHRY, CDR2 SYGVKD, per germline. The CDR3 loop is CAISESIGSGSYEQYF. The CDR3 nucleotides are TGTGCCATCAGTGAGTCGATAGGGTCCGGATCCTACGAGCAGTACTTC.